This is a list of T cell receptor beta chains from one sample in a study of a mutant IDH1 vaccine in newly diagnosed glioma. Data came from immunoSEQ multiplex PCR; TCRdb stores just in-frame clones and leaves some out. Of around 49,000 clones in the sample, around 78% were seen once. No cognate antigen is known for these TCRs. Sequencing used PBMCs, obtained from a glioma patient whose treatment included an IDH1 peptide vaccine. These receptors all stem from a man aged 45 to 65 with glioma. Each CDR3 is given with its conserved first and last residue. The D gene is left open where the match is weak. For some rows the clone size is stated as once, few or many, or as a class when expanded; others skip it.

d_gene	abundance	j_gene	v_gene	CDR3nt	CDR3aa
NA	NA	TRBJ1-6	TRBV6-1	TGTGCCAGCAGTGAAGTCGGCAGGGGTGTGGATTCACCCCTCCACTTT	CASSEVGRGVDSPLHF
NA	NA	TRBJ1-2	TRBV29-1	TGCAGCGTTGAAGATGCGGAGAAGGGGGGTGGCTACACCTTC	CSVEDAEKGGGYTF
TRBD2	NA	TRBJ2-5	TRBV30	TGTGCCTGGAGACCCGCCCTCAGACTAGCGGGGGGGAGGGAGACCCAGTACTTC	CAWRPALRLAGGRETQYF
TRBD1	NA	TRBJ1-1	TRBV6-1	TGTGCCAGCAGAGGACAGGGGGGAGCTGAAGCTTTCTTT	CASRGQGGAEAFF
TRBD2	NA	TRBJ2-1	TRBV15	TGTGCCACCAGCAGAGATACTTCGCTAGCGGGGGAAGGGGAGCAGTTCTTC	CATSRDTSLAGEGEQFF
NA	NA	TRBJ2-7	TRBV5-4	TGTGCCAGCAGCTTGGAGGACGAGCAGTACTTC	CASSLEDEQYF
TRBD1	once	TRBJ2-3	TRBV2	TGTGCCAGCACTATAGAGGGGACAGGGCCCGATACGCAGTATTTT	CASTIEGTGPDTQYF
NA	NA	TRBJ1-1	TRBV29-1	TGCAGCGTTGGAGCGGGTCGCAGCGGGTGGGGCACTGAAGCTTTCTTT	CSVGAGRSGWGTEAFF
NA	NA	TRBJ2-1	TRBV13	TGTGCCAGCAGTTGGGCTCTGGGGAAAAGAAATGAGCAGTTCTTC	CASSWALGKRNEQFF
NA	NA	TRBJ2-5	TRBV6-5	TGTGCCAGCAGTCAGGAGGGGGAGACCCAGTACTTC	CASSQEGETQYF